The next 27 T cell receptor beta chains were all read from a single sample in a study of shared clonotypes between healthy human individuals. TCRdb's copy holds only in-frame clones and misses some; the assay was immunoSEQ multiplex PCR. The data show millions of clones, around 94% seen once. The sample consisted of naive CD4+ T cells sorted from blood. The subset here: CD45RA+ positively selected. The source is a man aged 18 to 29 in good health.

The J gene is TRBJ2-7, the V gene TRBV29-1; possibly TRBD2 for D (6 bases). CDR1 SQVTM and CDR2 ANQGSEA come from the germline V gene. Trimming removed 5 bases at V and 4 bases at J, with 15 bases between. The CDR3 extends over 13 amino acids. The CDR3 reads CSVLREWGYEQYF. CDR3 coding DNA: TGCAGCGTTCTTCGGGAGTGGGGATACGAGCAGTACTTC.

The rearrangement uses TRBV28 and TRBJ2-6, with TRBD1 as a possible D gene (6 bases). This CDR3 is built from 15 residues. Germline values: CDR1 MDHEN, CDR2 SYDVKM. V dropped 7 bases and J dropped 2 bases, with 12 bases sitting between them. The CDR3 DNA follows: TGTGCCAGCACTTTCAGACAGGCTGGGGCCAACGTCCTGACTTTC. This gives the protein CASTFRQAGANVLTF.

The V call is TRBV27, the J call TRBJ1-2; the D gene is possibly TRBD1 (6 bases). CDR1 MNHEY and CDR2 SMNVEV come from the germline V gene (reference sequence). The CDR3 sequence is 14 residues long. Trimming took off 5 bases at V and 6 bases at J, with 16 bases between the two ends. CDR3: CASSGKQGIDGYTF. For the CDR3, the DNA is TGTGCCAGCAGTGGAAAACAGGGTATTGATGGCTACACCTTC.

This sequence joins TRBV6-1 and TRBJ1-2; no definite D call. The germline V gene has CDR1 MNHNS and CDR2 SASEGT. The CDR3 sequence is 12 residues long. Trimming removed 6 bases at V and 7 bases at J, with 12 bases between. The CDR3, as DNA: TGTGCCAGCAGGACTACGATTATTGGCTACACCTTC. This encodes CASRTTIIGYTF.

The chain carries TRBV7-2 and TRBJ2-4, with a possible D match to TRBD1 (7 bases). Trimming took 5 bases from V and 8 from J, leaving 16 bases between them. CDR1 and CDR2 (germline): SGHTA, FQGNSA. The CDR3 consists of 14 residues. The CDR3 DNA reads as TGTGCCAGCAGCCGGAGGGGGCTCGGGGACATTCAGTACTTC. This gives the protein CASSRRGLGDIQYF.

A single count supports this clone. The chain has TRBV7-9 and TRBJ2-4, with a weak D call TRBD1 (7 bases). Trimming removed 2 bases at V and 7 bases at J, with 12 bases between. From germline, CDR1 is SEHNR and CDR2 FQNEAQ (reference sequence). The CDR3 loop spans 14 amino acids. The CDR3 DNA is TGTGCCAGCAGCTTACGGGCAGGGGGGAACATTCAGTACTTC. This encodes CASSLRAGGNIQYF.

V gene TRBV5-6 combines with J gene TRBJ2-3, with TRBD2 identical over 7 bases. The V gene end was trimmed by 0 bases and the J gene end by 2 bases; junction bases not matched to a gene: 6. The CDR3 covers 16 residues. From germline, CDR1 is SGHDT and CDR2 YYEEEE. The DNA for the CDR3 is TGTGCCAGCAGCTTGGGCGGGGGATTGAACACAGATACGCAGTATTTT. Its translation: CASSLGGGLNTDTQYF.

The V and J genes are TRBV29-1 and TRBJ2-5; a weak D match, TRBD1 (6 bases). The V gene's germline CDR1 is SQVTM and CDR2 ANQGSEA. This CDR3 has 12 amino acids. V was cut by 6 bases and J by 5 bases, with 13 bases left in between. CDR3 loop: CSVTGLGETQYF. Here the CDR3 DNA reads TGCAGCGTAACAGGGTTGGGGGAGACCCAGTACTTC.

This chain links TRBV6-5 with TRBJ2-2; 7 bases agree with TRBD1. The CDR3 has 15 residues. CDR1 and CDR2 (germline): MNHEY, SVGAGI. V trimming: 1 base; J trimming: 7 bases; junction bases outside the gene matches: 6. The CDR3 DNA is TGTGCCAGCAGTTACTTAGGGGGCCAGAGCGGGGAGCTGTTTTTT. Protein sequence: CASSYLGGQSGELFF.

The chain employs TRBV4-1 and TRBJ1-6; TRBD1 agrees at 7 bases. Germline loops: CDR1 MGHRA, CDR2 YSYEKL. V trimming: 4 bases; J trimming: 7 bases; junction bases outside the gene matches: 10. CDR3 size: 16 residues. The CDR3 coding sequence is TGCGCCAGCAGCCCTACCGACAGGGAGGGCAATTCACCCCTCCACTTT. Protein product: CASSPTDREGNSPLHF.

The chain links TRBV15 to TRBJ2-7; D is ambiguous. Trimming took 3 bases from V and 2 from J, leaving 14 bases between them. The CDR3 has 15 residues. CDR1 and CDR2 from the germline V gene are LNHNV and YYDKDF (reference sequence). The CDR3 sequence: CATSRGAPRTYEQYF. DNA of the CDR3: TGTGCCACCAGCAGGGGTGCGCCCAGGACCTACGAGCAGTACTTC.

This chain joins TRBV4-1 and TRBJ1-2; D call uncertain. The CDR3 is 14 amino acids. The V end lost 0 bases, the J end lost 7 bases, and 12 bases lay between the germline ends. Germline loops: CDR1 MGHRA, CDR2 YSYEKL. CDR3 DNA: TGCGCCAGCAGCCAAGATTTCACGGGAAGTGGCTACACCTTC. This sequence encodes CASSQDFTGSGYTF.

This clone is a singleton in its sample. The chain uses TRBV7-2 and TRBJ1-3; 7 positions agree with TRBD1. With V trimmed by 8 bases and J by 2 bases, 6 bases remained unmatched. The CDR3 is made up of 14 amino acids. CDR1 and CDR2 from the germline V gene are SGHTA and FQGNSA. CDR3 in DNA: TGTGCCAGCTTGACCGACAGGGCTGGAAACACCATATATTTT. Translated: CASLTDRAGNTIYF.

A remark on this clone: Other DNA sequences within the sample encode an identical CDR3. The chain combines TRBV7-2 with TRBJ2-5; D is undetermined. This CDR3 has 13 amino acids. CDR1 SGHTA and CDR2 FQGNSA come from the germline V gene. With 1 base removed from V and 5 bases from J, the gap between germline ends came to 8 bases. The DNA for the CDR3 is TGTGCCAGCAGCTTAGAGCGTCGGGAGACCCAGTACTTC. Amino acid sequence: CASSLERRETQYF.

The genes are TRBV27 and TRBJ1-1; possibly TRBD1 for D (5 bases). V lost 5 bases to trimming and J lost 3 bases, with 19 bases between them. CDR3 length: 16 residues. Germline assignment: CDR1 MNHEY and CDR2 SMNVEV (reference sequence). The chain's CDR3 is CASSHTRPRGDTEAFF. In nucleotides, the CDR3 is TGTGCCAGCAGTCATACGCGCCCCCGGGGGGACACTGAAGCTTTCTTT.

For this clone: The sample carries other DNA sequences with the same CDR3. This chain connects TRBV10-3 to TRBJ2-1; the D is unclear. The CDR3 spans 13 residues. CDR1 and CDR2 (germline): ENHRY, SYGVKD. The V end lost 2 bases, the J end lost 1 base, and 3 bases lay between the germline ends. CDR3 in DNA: TGTGCCATCAGTGAGGGATCCTACAATGAGCAGTTCTTC. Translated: CAISEGSYNEQFF.

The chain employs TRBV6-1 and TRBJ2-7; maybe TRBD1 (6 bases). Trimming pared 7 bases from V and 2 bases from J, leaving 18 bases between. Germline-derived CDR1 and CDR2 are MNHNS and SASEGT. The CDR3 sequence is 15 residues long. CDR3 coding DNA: TGTGCCAGCACCCCGGGACACTCAAGTACCTACGAGCAGTACTTC. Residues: CASTPGHSSTYEQYF.

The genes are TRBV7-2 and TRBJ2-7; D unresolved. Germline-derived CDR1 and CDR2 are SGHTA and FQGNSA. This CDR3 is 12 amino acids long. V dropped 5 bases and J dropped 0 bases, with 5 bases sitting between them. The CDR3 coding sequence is TGTGCCAGCAGCATTTTCTCCTACGAGCAGTACTTC. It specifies CASSIFSYEQYF.

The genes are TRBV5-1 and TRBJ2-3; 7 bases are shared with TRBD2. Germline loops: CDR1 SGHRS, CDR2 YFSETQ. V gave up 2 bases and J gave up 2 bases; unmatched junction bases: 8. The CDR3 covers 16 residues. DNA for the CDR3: TGCGCCAGCAGCTTAGTAGGGGAGGGGCACACAGATACGCAGTATTTT. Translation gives CASSLVGEGHTDTQYF.

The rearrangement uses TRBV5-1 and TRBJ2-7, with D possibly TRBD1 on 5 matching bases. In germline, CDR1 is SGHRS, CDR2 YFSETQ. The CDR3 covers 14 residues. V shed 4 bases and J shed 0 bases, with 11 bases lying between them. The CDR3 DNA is TGCGCCAGCAGCGCCCAGGGCGGCTCCTACGAGCAGTACTTC. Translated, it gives CASSAQGGSYEQYF.

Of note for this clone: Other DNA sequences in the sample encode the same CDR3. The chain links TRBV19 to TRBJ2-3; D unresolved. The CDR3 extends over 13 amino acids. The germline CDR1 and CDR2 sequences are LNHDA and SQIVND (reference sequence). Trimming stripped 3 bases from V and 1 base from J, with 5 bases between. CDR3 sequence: CASSIRGTDTQYF. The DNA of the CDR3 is TGTGCCAGTAGTATTCGAGGCACAGATACGCAGTATTTT.

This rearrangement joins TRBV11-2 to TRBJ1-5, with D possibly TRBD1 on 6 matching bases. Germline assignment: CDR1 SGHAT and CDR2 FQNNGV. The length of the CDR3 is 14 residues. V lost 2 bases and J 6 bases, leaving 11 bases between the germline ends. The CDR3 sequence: CASSLPGQSQPQHF. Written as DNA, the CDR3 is TGTGCCAGCAGCTTACCGGGACAAAGTCAGCCCCAGCATTTT.

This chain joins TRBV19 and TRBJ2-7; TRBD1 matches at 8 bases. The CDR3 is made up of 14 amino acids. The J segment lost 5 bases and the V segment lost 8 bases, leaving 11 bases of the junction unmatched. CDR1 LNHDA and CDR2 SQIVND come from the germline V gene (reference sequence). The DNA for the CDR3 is TGTGCCAGTTCCTCCAGGGGGCGAGGAAACGAGCAGTACTTC. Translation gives CASSSRGRGNEQYF.

CDR3: CASSLAYSGSGNTIYF. CDR3 DNA: TGCGCCAGCAGCTTGGCCTATTCAGGTTCTGGAAACACCATATATTTT. The V and J genes are TRBV5-1 and TRBJ1-3; no reliable D call. The germline V and J ends were trimmed by 0 bases and 1 base, with 11 bases remaining between them. The CDR3 runs 16 residues. Germline CDR1 is SGHRS and CDR2 is YFSETQ.

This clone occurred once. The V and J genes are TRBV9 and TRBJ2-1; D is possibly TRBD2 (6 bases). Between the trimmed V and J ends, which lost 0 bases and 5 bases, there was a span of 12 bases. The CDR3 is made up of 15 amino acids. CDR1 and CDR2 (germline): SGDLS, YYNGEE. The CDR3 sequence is CASSVAGGRHNEQFF. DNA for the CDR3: TGTGCCAGCAGCGTAGCCGGAGGGAGACACAATGAGCAGTTCTTC.

The CDR3 sequence is CASSRYETEAFF. The CDR3 DNA reads TGTGCCAGCAGCAGGTATGAAACTGAAGCTTTCTTT. J is TRBJ1-1 and V is TRBV28; D unresolved. The CDR3 has 12 residues. Germline loops: CDR1 MDHEN, CDR2 SYDVKM. Trimming took off 6 bases at V and 5 bases at J, with 10 bases between the two ends.

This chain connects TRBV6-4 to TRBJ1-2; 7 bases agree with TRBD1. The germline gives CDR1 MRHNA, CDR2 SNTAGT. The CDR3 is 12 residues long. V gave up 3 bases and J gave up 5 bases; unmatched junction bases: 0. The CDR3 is CASSEQGYGYTF. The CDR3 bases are TGTGCCAGCAGTGAACAGGGGTATGGCTACACCTTC.